Sequencing of this TCR beta chain was carried out in a study of T cells in Graves' hyperthyroidism and ophthalmopathy. General observations from the study: Most expanded thyroid clonotypes above 0.001 recurred in blood. Progression to ophthalmopathy was predicted a median of approximately seven months early.

This clonotype was found many times. Its target is not known. From RNA transcripts, TCR beta CDR3 regions were amplified. First-round RT-PCR targeting the TCR CDR3 was performed with the HTBI primer set. TCRdb re-analysed the multiplex PCR reads in MiXCR, keeping a single row per CDR3 protein. The sample has about 580,000 distinct CDR3 sequences, approximately 14% seen once. CDR1 MDHEN and CDR2 SYDVKM come from the germline V gene. The CDR3 covers 15 residues. Trimming at V came to 4 bases and at J to 0 bases, leaving 3 bases not matched to a gene. This TCR derives from a woman aged 25 to 39 with Graves' hyperthyroidism that later progressed to Graves' ophthalmopathy. The chain links TRBV28 to TRBJ2-4; 7 nucleotides align to TRBD1. The sequenced material came from blood. DNA for the CDR3: TGTGCCAGCAGTTCGGGGACAGTAGCCAAAAACATTCAGTACTTC. Translated, it gives CASSSGTVAKNIQYF.